This T cell receptor (beta chain) was recovered during a study of T-cell memory formation after mild COVID-19. The V and J ends lost 6 bases and 1 base respectively, with 3 bases between them. The CDR3 runs 11 residues. This clonotype has at least ten counts. Amplification by 5'RACE using constant-segment primers produced TCR alpha and TCR beta cDNA libraries that carried sample barcodes and UMIs. TCRdb called the 5' RACE reads again in MiXCR, with one record for every CDR3 protein. This table holds about 430,000 distinct CDR3 sequences, roughly 18% found once. The rearrangement joins TRBV12-3 or TRBV12-4 to TRBJ1-1; no firm D call. Sequenced material: PBMCs or a T cell subset sorted from them (not recorded which). This clonotype was sampled from a young man who had mild COVID-19 (a few samples of this study predate the infection). Cell type and time point are not known. The CDR3, as DNA: TGTGCCAGCAGGACGAACACTGAAGCTTTCTTT. Its translation: CASRTNTEAFF.